This TCR beta chain derives from a study of beta chain features in type 1 diabetes. The isolated RNA, all of it, was reverse transcribed, so expressed TCRB transcripts were what got sequenced. The assay was immunoSEQ multiplex PCR, and TCRdb's table has in-frame clones only and misses some. The table lists roughly 140,000 clones, around 50% of them singletons. This sequence originates from a man younger than 35 in good health. The sequenced material came from Tregs from blood.

CDR3 sequence reads: CACNSANRGENTDTQYF. DNA of the CDR3: TGTGCCTGTAATTCGGCTAACCGGGGGGAGAACACAGATACGCAGTATTTT. The chain joins TRBV19 to TRBJ2-3; 7 nucleotides match TRBD2. V shed 11 bases and J 2 bases; nucleotides not matched to a gene: 19. Germline CDR1 is LNHDA and CDR2 is SQIVND (reference sequence). The CDR3 totals 17 residues.